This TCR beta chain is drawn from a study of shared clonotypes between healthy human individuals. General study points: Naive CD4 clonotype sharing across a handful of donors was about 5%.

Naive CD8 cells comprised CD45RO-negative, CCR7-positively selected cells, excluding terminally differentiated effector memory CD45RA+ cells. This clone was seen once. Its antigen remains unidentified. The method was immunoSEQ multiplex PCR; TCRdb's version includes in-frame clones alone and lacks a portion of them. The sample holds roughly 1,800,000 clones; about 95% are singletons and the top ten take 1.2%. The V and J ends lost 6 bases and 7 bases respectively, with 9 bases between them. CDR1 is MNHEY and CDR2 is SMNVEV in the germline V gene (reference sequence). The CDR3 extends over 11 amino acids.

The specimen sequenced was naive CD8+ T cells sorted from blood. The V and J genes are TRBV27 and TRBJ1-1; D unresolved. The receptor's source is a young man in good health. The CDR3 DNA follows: TGTGCCAGCAGGAACCTTTTTGAAGCTTTCTTT. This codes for CASRNLFEAFF.